One sample yielded the 23 T cell receptor beta chains listed below, sequenced in a study of cytomegalovirus exposure and HLA in healthy donors. PCR amplification relied on 60 Vbeta primers (plus 13 Jbeta primers). Clones were read by immunoSEQ multiplex PCR, and TCRdb kept only the in-frame ones, dropping some. This table has approximately 190,000 clones, more than 75% appearing once. Sequencing was carried out using PBMCs. Source of these receptors: a woman under 30 in good health and CMV-seronegative.

This chain uses TRBV6-1 with TRBJ1-5, with unresolved D. V dropped 3 bases and J dropped 4 bases, with 7 bases sitting between them. The CDR3 is 13 residues long. Germline values: CDR1 MNHNS, CDR2 SASEGT. This CDR3 reads CASSDFGNQPQHF. Here the CDR3 DNA reads TGTGCCAGCAGTGATTTCGGGAATCAGCCCCAGCATTTT.

J is TRBJ2-3 and V is TRBV19; a possible D gene is TRBD1 (5 bases). V lost 10 bases and J 2 bases, leaving 13 bases between the germline ends. CDR3 length equals 13 residues. Germline V gives CDR1 LNHDA, CDR2 SQIVND (reference sequence). The CDR3 spells CATLTADTDTQYF. Here the CDR3 DNA reads TGTGCCACCCTGACAGCCGACACAGATACGCAGTATTTT.

The chain recombines TRBV5-1 with TRBJ2-5; 10 nucleotides match TRBD2. The V segment lost 3 bases and the J segment 5 bases; nucleotides outside the gene matches: 10. This CDR3 contains 16 residues. Germline CDR1 SGHRS, CDR2 YFSETQ. DNA of the CDR3: TGCGCCAGCAGCTCAGGAGCGGGGGGGCTTATGGAGACCCAGTACTTC. It is translated as CASSSGAGGLMETQYF.

The CDR3 sequence: CASSVTSGTTYEQYF. The CDR3 DNA follows: TGTGCCAGCAGCGTGACTAGCGGGACTACCTACGAGCAGTACTTC. The V and J genes are TRBV7-9 and TRBJ2-7, with 11 bases fitting TRBD2. This CDR3 contains 15 residues. Unmatched junction bases numbered 5, after V lost 5 bases and J lost 2 bases. Germline loops: CDR1 SEHNR, CDR2 FQNEAQ (reference sequence).

The chain recombines TRBV6-5 with TRBJ1-2; no reliable D call. The CDR3 loop spans 13 amino acids. Germline assignment: CDR1 MNHEY and CDR2 SVGAGI. The V and J ends lost 4 bases and 7 bases respectively, with 13 bases between them. CDR3 protein: CASSSPDWGGYTF. The CDR3 DNA reads as TGTGCCAGCAGTTCCCCGGACTGGGGTGGCTACACCTTC.

This chain connects TRBV28 to TRBJ2-7; D possibly corresponds to TRBD1 (5 bases). The CDR3 is made up of 15 amino acids. Trimming removed 3 bases from V and 1 base from J, with 13 bases in between. Germline CDR1 is MDHEN and CDR2 is SYDVKM. CDR3 sequence: CASSFSRQGSYEQYF. As DNA, the CDR3 is TGTGCCAGCAGTTTTTCAAGGCAGGGATCCTACGAGCAGTACTTC.

This rearrangement joins TRBV5-1 to TRBJ2-7, with TRBD2 matching over 8 bases. CDR3 length: 17 amino acids. The V gene end was trimmed by 6 bases and the J gene end by 3 bases; junction bases not matched to a gene: 17. Germline CDR1 and CDR2: SGHRS and YFSETQ. CDR3: CASTPAASGQLIYEQYF. CDR3 DNA sequence: TGCGCCAGCACCCCGGCGGCTAGCGGGCAATTAATCTACGAGCAGTACTTC.

The V and J genes are TRBV6-5 and TRBJ2-5, with 8 nucleotides matching TRBD1. TRBJ2-7 explains the end of the DNA better; the J call may be wrong. Germline V gives CDR1 MNHEY, CDR2 SVGAGI. The CDR3 length is 15 residues. CDR3 coding DNA: TGTGCCAGCAGGCGAGAGGACAGGGACGGCTACGAGCAGTACTTC. Translated: CASRREDRDGYEQYF.

This chain connects TRBV5-1 to TRBJ1-2; 9 bases align to TRBD1. J gave up 10 bases and V 4 bases, and 11 bases lay outside the gene matches. The CDR3 has 14 residues. CDR1 is SGHRS and CDR2 is YFSETQ in the germline V gene. CDR3: CASSDRQGVAVYTF. CDR3 nucleotides: TGCGCCAGCAGCGACCGACAGGGGGTTGCTGTCTACACCTTC.

This clone was seen a single time. This rearrangement joins TRBV7-6 to TRBJ2-5; 8 bases align to TRBD2. The germline gives CDR1 SGHVS, CDR2 FNYEAQ. The length of the CDR3 is 17 residues. The V and J ends lost 5 bases and 1 base, in that order; junction bases with no gene match: 12. In nucleotides, the CDR3 is TGTGCCAGCAGCCCACTCAGTAGCGGGGAGGCCCAAGAGACCCAGTACTTC. Protein sequence: CASSPLSSGEAQETQYF. The variable domain in full, completed from reference TRBV7-6 and TRBJ2-5, reads GAGVSQSPRYKVTKRGQDVALRCDPISGHVSLYWYRQALGQGPEFLTYFNYEAQQDKSGLPNDRFSAERPEGSISTLTIQRTEQRDSAMYRCASSPLSSGEAQETQYFGPGTRLLVL.

V usage is TRBV5-6 and J usage is TRBJ2-5; D unclear. TRBJ2-7 explains the end of the DNA better; the J call may be wrong. Germline V gene lookup returns CDR1 SGHDT and CDR2 YYEEEE. CDR3 length: 14 residues. CDR3 DNA sequence: TGTGCCAGCAGCTTAAGCCTACCTTCTTCCGAGCAGTACTTC. Translation: CASSLSLPSSEQYF.

CDR3 DNA: TGTGCCACCACCCATTTGGACACCTTCAATCAGCCCCAGCATTTT. Translation gives CATTHLDTFNQPQHF. V and J are TRBV6-1 and TRBJ1-5, with D tentatively TRBD1 (5 bases). Germline V CDR1 and CDR2: MNHNS, SASEGT. This CDR3 is built from 15 residues. V shed 10 bases and J shed 3 bases, with 19 bases lying between them.

The V and J genes are TRBV11-2 and TRBJ1-4; 9 nucleotides line up with TRBD1. This CDR3 has 13 amino acids. CDR1 is SGHAT, CDR2 FQNNGV, per germline. V dropped 5 bases and J dropped 6; count of bases not matched to a gene: 1. The DNA of the CDR3 is TGTGCCAGCAGCCGGGACAGGGATGAAAAACTGTTTTTT. Translating gives CASSRDRDEKLFF. The whole variable domain, remainder taken from reference TRBV11-2 and TRBJ1-4, is EAGVAQSPRYKIIEKRQSVAFWCNPISGHATLYWYQQILGQGPKLLIQFQNNGVVDDSQLPKDRFSAERLKGVDSTLKIQPAKLEDSAVYLCASSRDRDEKLFFGSGTQLSVL.

This clone was picked up a small number of times. CDR3 region: CASSSGEAFF. In DNA form, the CDR3 reads TGTGCCAGCAGCTCGGGTGAAGCTTTCTTT. The chain employs TRBV7-9 and TRBJ1-1; unclear D gene. The V gene lost 4 bases and the J gene lost 7 bases, with 4 bases spanning the gap. There are 10 residues in the CDR3. Germline CDR1 reads SEHNR; CDR2 reads FQNEAQ (reference sequence).

Turning to this clone: Germline is not matched at one junction end, which may reflect a read error. This chain connects TRBV7-9 to TRBJ2-7; 10 positions agree with TRBD1. There are 15 residues in the CDR3. Germline CDR1 is SEHNR and CDR2 is FQNEAQ (reference sequence). CDR3 DNA sequence: TGTTCCAGCAGCCCCTGGACAGGGGGCTCCTACGAGCAGTACTTC. Translation gives CSSSPWTGGSYEQYF.

The J gene is TRBJ1-4, the V gene TRBV6-5; D is unclear. The germline V gene encodes CDR1 MNHEY and CDR2 SVGAGI. This CDR3 comprises 14 residues. Trimming left V 4 bases short and J 8 bases short, with 14 bases between. The CDR3 is CASSFGRVGEKLFF. Written as DNA, the CDR3 is TGTGCCAGCAGTTTTGGGAGGGTTGGAGAAAAACTGTTTTTT.

The chain employs TRBV7-2 and TRBJ1-1; TRBD1 aligns across 8 bases. Losses at the gene ends were 4 bases for V and 8 bases for J; bases not matched to a gene: 3. Germline V gene data show CDR1 as SGHTA and CDR2 as FQGNSA. The CDR3 sequence is 12 residues long. DNA of the CDR3: TGTGCCAGCAGCTCTCGGACAGGGGAAGCTTTCTTT. It is translated as CASSSRTGEAFF.

CDR3 DNA: TGTGCCAGCAGTTTATTAGACAGAATGAACACTGAAGCTTTCTTT. Protein product: CASSLLDRMNTEAFF. The V call is TRBV28, the J call TRBJ1-1, with D possibly matching TRBD1 (5 bases). Between the trimmed V and J ends, which lost 1 base and 0 bases, there was a span of 9 bases. The CDR3 loop spans 15 amino acids. Germline loops: CDR1 MDHEN, CDR2 SYDVKM.

This sequence joins TRBV5-1 and TRBJ2-7; 9 bases are a match to TRBD1. After removal of 1 base from V and 6 bases from J, the junction contained 5 bases not matched to a gene. The germline CDR1 and CDR2 sequences are SGHRS and YFSETQ. The CDR3 runs 14 residues. This CDR3 is CASSLFGTGIEQYF. CDR3 bases: TGCGCCAGCAGCTTGTTCGGGACAGGGATCGAGCAGTACTTC.

This sequence joins TRBV2 and TRBJ2-5; TRBD1 might be the D (5 bases). V was cut by 4 bases and J by 4 bases, with 10 bases left in between. This CDR3 has 13 amino acids. Per germline, CDR1 SNHLY and CDR2 FYNNEI. Here the CDR3 DNA reads TGTGCCAGCAGTGGACAGCAGGCAGAGACCCAGTACTTC. This encodes CASSGQQAETQYF.

The chain combines TRBV7-2 with TRBJ2-5; TRBD2 agrees at 9 bases. Trimming removed 5 bases from V and 6 bases from J; junction bases left unmatched: 10. The CDR3 extends over 15 amino acids. Germline-derived CDR1 and CDR2 are SGHTA and FQGNSA. The CDR3 loop is CASSHSGLARKTQYF. The CDR3, as DNA: TGTGCCAGCAGCCACTCTGGACTAGCGCGGAAGACCCAGTACTTC.

The V and J genes are TRBV6-6 and TRBJ1-1; D not resolved. This CDR3 spans 13 amino acids. Germline V gene sequence: CDR1 MNHNY, CDR2 SVGAGI (reference sequence). The V end lost 7 bases, the J end lost 0 bases, and 9 bases lay between the germline ends. Written as DNA, the CDR3 is TGTGCCAGCATCCCAACAGTGAACACTGAAGCTTTCTTT. Translation: CASIPTVNTEAFF.

The chain combines TRBV7-9 with TRBJ2-2, with TRBD1 identical over 7 bases. Germline V gene data show CDR1 as SEHNR and CDR2 as FQNEAQ (reference sequence). The CDR3 length is 15 residues. Trimming at V came to 3 bases and at J to 4 bases, leaving 5 bases not matched to a gene. The CDR3 region is CASSLRGGSTGELFF. CDR3 nucleotides: TGTGCCAGCAGCTTGAGAGGGGGCAGCACCGGGGAGCTGTTTTTT. The complete variable domain, with remaining parts taken from reference TRBV7-9 and TRBJ2-2, reads DTGVSQNPRHKITKRGQNVTFRCDPISEHNRLYWYRQTLGQGPEFLTYFQNEAQLEKSRLLSDRFSAERPKGSFSTLEIQRTEQGDSAMYLCASSLRGGSTGELFFGEGSRLTVL.